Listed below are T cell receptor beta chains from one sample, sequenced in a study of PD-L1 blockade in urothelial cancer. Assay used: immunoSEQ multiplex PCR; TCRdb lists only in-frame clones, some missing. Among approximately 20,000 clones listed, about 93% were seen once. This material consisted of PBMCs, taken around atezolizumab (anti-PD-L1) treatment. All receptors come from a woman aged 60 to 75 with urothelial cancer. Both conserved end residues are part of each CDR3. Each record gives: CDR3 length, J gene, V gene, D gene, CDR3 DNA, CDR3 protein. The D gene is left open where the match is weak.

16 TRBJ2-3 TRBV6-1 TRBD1 TGTGCCAGCAGTGAAAGCCTAGCAGGGGGTTGGCGTACGCAGTATTTT CASSESLAGGWRTQYF
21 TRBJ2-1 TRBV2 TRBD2 TGTGCCAGCAGGACAGGTATAGGTCAGGGCGGGGGGCCAAGCTCCTACAATGAGCAGTTCTTC CASRTGIGQGGGPSSYNEQFF
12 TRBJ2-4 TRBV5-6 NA TGTGCCAGCAGCTCCGGACTTTTCATTCAGTACTTC CASSSGLFIQYF
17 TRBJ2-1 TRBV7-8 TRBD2 TGTGCCAGCAGCTTAAGGTCCGGGACTAGCGGATACAATGAGCAGTTCTTC CASSLRSGTSGYNEQFF
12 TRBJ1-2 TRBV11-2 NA TGTGCCAGCAGCTTCGGGGGGCGAGGCTACACCTTC CASSFGGRGYTF
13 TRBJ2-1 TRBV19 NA TGTGCCAGTAGTATATACAGGGCTACTGAGCAGTTCTTC CASSIYRATEQFF
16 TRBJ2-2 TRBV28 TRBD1 TGTGCCAGCAGTTTAGTTGGCAGGGGGCGCACCGGGGAGCTGTTTTTT CASSLVGRGRTGELFF
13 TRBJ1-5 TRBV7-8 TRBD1 TGTGCCAGCAGCACAGGGGGGTTTGAGCCCCAGCATTTT CASSTGGFEPQHF
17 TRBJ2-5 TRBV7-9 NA TGTGCCAGCAGCTCTACACCCCCGGACTGGTCCCAAGAGACCCAGTACTTC CASSSTPPDWSQETQYF
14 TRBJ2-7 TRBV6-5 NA TGTGCCAGCAGGGTCACAGTAGGGGGTTACGAGCAGTACTTC CASRVTVGGYEQYF
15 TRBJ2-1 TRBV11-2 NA TGTGCCAGCAGCCCCCTTAGGGGGGGCCGAAATGAGCAGTTCTTC CASSPLRGGRNEQFF